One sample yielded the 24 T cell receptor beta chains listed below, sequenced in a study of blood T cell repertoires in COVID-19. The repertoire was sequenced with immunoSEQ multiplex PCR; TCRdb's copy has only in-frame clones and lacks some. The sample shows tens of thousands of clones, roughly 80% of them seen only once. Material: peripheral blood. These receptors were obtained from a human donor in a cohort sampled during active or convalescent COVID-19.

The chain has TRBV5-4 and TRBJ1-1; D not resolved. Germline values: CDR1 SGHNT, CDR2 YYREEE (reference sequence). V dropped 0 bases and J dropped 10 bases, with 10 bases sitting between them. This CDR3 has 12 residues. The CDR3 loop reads CASSLELGAAFF. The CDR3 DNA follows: TGTGCCAGCAGCTTGGAGCTGGGCGCAGCTTTCTTT. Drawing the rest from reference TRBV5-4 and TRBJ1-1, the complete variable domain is ETGVTQSPTHLIKTRGQQVTLRCSSQSGHNTVSWYQQALGQGPQFIFQYYREEENGRGNFPPRFSGLQFPNYSSELNVNALELDDSALYLCASSLELGAAFFGQGTRLTVV.

The CDR3 DNA reads as TGTGCCAGCAGCCGACAAGGGACAGGGAATCAGCCCCAGCATTTT. It codes for CASSRQGTGNQPQHF. This chain joins TRBV6-5 and TRBJ1-5; the match to TRBD1 covers 9 bases. CDR1 and CDR2 (germline): MNHEY, SVGAGI. J was trimmed by 4 bases and V by 6 bases; bases with no gene match: 7. The CDR3 loop spans 15 amino acids.

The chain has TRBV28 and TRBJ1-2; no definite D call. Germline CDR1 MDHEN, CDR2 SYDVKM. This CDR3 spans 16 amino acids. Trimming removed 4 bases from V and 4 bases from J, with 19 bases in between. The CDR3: CASSSLSGEVPYGYTF. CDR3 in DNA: TGTGCCAGCAGTTCTTTGAGTGGGGAGGTGCCCTATGGCTACACCTTC.

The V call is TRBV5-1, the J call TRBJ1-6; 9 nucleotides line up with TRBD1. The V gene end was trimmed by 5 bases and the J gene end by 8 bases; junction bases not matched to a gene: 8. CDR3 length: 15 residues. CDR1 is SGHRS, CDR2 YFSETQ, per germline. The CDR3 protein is CASSPGTGWDSPLHF. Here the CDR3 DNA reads TGCGCCAGCAGTCCCGGGACAGGGTGGGATTCACCCCTCCACTTT. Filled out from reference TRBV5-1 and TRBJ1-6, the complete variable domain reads KAGVTQTPRYLIKTRGQQVTLSCSPISGHRSVSWYQQTPGQGLQFLFEYFSETQRNKGNFPGRFSGRQFSNSRSEMNVSTLELGDSALYLCASSPGTGWDSPLHFGNGTRLTVT.

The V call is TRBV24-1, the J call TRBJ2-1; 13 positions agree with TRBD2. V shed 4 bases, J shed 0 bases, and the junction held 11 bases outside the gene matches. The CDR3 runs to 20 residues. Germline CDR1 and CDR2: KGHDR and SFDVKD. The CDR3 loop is CATSDLGLAGAPSSYNEQFF. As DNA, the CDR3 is TGTGCCACCAGTGACCTCGGACTAGCGGGGGCCCCGAGCTCCTACAATGAGCAGTTCTTC.

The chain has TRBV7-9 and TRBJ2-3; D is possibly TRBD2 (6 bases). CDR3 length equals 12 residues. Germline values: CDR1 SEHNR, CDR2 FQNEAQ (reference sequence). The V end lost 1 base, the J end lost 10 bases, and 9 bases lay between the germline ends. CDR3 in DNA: TGTGCCAGCAGCTTAGGAGGACTATCGCAGTATTTT. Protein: CASSLGGLSQYF.

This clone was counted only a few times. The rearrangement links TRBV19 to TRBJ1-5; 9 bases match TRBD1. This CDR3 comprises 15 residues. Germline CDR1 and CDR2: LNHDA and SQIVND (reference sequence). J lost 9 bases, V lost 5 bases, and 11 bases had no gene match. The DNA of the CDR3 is TGTGCCAGTAGTGGGACAGGGACGAACTTAGGGCCCCAGCATTTT. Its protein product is CASSGTGTNLGPQHF.

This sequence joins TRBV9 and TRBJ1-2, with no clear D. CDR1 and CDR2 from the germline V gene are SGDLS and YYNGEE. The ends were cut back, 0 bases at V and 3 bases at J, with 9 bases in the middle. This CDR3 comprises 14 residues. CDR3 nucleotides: TGTGCCAGCAGCGTAGTAACGGGAGACTATGGCTACACCTTC. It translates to CASSVVTGDYGYTF.

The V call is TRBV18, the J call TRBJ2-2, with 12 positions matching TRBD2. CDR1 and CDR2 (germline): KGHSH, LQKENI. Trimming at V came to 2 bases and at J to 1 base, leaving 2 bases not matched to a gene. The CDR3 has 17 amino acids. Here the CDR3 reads CASSPTSGGQNTGELFF. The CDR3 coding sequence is TGTGCCAGCTCACCAACTAGCGGGGGGCAGAACACCGGGGAGCTGTTTTTT.

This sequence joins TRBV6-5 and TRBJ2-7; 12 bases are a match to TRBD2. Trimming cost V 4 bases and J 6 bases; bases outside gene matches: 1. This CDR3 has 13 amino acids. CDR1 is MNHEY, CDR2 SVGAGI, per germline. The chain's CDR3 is CASSSTSGGEQYF. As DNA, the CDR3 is TGTGCCAGCAGTTCGACTAGCGGGGGCGAGCAGTACTTC.

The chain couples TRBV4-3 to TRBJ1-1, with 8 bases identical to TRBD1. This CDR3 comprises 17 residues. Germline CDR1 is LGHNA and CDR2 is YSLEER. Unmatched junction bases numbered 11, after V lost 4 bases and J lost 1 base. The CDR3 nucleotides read TGCGCCAGCAGCCCCACCAGGACAGGGTTCGCGAACACTGAAGCTTTCTTT. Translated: CASSPTRTGFANTEAFF.

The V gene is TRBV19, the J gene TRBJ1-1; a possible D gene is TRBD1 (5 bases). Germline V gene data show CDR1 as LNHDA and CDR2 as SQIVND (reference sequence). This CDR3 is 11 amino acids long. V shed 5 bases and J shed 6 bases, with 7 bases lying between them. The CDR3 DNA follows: TGTGCCAGTAGTTCGGGGGCTGAAGCTTTCTTT. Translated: CASSSGAEAFF.

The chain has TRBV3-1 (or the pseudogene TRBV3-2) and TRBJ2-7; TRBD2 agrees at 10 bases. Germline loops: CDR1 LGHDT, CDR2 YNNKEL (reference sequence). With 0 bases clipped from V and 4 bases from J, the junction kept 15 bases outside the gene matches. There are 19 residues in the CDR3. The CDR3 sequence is CASSQEAVSERGGRYEQYF. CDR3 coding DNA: TGTGCCAGCAGCCAAGAGGCCGTTAGCGAGCGGGGGGGCCGTTACGAGCAGTACTTC.

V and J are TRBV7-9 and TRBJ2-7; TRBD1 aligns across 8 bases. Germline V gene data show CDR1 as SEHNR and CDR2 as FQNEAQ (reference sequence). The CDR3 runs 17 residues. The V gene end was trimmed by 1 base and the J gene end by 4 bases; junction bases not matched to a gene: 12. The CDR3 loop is CASSLGQGAGPEYEQYF. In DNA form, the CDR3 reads TGTGCCAGCAGCTTAGGGCAGGGGGCGGGTCCGGAATACGAGCAGTACTTC.

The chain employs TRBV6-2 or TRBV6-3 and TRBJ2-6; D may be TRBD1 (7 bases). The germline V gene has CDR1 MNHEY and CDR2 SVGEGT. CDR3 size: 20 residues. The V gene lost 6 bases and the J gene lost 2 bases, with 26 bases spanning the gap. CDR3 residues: CASSPPPWRGQGPGANVLTF. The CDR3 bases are TGTGCCAGCAGCCCACCCCCCTGGAGGGGGCAGGGGCCTGGGGCCAACGTCCTGACTTTC.

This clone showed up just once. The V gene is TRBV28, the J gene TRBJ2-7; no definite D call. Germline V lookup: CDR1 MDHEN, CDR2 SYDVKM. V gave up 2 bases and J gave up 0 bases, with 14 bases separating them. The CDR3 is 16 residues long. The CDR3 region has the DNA TGTGCCAGCAGTTTACAGTCCAGGCGATTCTCCTACGAGCAGTACTTC. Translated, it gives CASSLQSRRFSYEQYF.

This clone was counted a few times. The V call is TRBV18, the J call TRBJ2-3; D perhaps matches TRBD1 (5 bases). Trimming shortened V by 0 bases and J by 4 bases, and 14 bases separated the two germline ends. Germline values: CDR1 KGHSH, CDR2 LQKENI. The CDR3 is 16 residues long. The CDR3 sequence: CASSPPAYPGPDTQYF. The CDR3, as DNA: TGTGCCAGCTCACCACCGGCCTACCCAGGGCCAGATACGCAGTATTTT. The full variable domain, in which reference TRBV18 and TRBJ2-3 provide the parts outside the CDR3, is NAGVMQNPRHLVRRRGQEARLRCSPMKGHSHVYWYRQLPEEGLKFMVYLQKENIIDESGMPKERFSAEFPKEGPSILRIQQVVRGDSAAYFCASSPPAYPGPDTQYFGPGTRLTVL.

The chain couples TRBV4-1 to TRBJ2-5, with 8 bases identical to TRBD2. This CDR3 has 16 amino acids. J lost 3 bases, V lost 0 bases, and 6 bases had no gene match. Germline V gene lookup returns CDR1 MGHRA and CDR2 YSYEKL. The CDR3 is CASSQDFGRVEETQYF. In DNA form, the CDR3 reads TGCGCCAGCAGCCAAGATTTCGGGAGGGTGGAAGAGACCCAGTACTTC.

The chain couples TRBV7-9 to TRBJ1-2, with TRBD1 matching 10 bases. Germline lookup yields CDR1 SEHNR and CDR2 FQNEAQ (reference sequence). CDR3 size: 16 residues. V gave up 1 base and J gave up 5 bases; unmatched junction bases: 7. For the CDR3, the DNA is TGTGCCAGCAGCTTAGGAGGGACAGGGGCAAGGTATGGCTACACCTTC. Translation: CASSLGGTGARYGYTF.

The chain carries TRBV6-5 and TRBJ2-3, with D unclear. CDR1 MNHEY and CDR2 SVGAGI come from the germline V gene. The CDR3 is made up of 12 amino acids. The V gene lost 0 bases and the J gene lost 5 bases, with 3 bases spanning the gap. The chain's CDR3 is CASSYSGDTQYF. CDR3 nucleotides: TGTGCCAGCAGTTACTCCGGAGATACGCAGTATTTT.

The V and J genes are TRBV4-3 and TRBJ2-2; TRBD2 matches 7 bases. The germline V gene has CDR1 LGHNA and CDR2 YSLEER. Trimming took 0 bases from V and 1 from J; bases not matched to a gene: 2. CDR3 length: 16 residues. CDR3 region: CASSQDQRGNTGELFF. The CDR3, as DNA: TGCGCCAGCAGCCAAGATCAGCGGGGGAACACCGGGGAGCTGTTTTTT.

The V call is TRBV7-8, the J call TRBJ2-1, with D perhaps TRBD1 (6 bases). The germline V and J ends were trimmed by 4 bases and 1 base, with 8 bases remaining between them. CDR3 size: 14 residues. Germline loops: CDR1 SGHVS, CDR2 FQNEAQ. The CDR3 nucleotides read TGTGCCAGCAGCTCGGACAGTTCCTACAATGAGCAGTTCTTC. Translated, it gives CASSSDSSYNEQFF.

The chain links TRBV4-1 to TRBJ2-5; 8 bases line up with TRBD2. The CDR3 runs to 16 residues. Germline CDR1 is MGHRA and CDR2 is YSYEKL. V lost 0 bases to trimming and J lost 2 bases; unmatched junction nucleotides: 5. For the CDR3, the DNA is TGCGCCAGCAGCCAAGATAGGGGACTAGTTCAAGAGACCCAGTACTTC. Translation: CASSQDRGLVQETQYF.

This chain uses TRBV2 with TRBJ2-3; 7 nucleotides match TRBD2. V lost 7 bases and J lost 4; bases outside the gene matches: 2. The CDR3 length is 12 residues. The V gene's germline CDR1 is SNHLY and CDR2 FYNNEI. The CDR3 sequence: CASTTSADTQYF. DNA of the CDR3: TGTGCCAGCACTACTAGCGCAGATACGCAGTATTTT.